Listed below are T cell receptor beta chains from one sample, sequenced in a study of blood T cell repertoires in COVID-19. The data were produced by immunoSEQ multiplex PCR, yet TCRdb's version contains in-frame clones alone and is incomplete. This sample yields some 150,000 clones, of which 80% to 90% are seen a single time; approximately 3.5% belongs to the top ten. The sample was peripheral blood. The source is a man in his sixties or seventies with acute or convalescent COVID-19. CDR3s include the opening cysteine and the closing phenylalanine or tryptophan. Fields, in order: V gene, clone size, D gene, J gene, CDR3 protein, CDR3 DNA. D genes are given only for firm matches. Clone sizes are given selectively: once, few, many, or a class where the clone is expanded.

v_gene: TRBV28; abundance: .; d_gene: TRBD1; j_gene: TRBJ1-2; CDR3aa: CASSSGGAHYGYTF; CDR3nt: TGTGCCAGCAGTTCAGGGGGCGCGCACTATGGCTACACCTTC
v_gene: TRBV18; abundance: once; d_gene: .; j_gene: TRBJ2-5; CDR3aa: CASSPQHFQETQYF; CDR3nt: TGTGCCAGCTCACCACAACATTTCCAAGAGACCCAGTACTTC
v_gene: TRBV14; abundance: .; d_gene: TRBD2; j_gene: TRBJ2-5; CDR3aa: CASSQDLVAGDGKTQYF; CDR3nt: TGTGCCAGCAGCCAAGATTTAGTAGCGGGAGACGGGAAGACCCAGTACTTC
v_gene: TRBV6-5; abundance: .; d_gene: TRBD2; j_gene: TRBJ2-7; CDR3aa: CASRAGGPYEQYF; CDR3nt: TGTGCCAGCAGGGCGGGAGGGCCCTACGAGCAGTACTTC
v_gene: TRBV29-1; abundance: .; d_gene: TRBD1; j_gene: TRBJ2-1; CDR3aa: CSVAPGQGNEQFF; CDR3nt: TGCAGCGTCGCACCGGGACAGGGGAATGAGCAGTTCTTC
v_gene: TRBV11-2; abundance: .; d_gene: .; j_gene: TRBJ2-2; CDR3aa: CASSLVGGNGELFF; CDR3nt: TGTGCCAGCAGCCTAGTGGGAGGAAACGGGGAGCTGTTTTTT
v_gene: TRBV10-3; abundance: once; d_gene: TRBD1; j_gene: TRBJ2-5; CDR3aa: CAISDGRGRETQYF; CDR3nt: TGTGCCATCAGTGACGGCAGGGGGCGGGAGACCCAGTACTTC
v_gene: TRBV7-2; abundance: .; d_gene: TRBD1; j_gene: TRBJ1-2; CDR3aa: CASSHQGENYGYTF; CDR3nt: TGTGCCAGCAGCCACCAGGGGGAGAACTATGGCTACACCTTC
v_gene: TRBV15; abundance: .; d_gene: TRBD1; j_gene: TRBJ2-5; CDR3aa: CATTGTGRETQYF; CDR3nt: TGTGCCACCACCGGGACAGGGAGAGAGACCCAGTACTTC
v_gene: TRBV4-1; abundance: .; d_gene: .; j_gene: TRBJ2-5; CDR3aa: CASSQDLGGSGETQYF; CDR3nt: TGCGCCAGCAGCCAAGATCTCGGAGGGAGCGGGGAGACCCAGTACTTC
v_gene: TRBV6-5; abundance: .; d_gene: TRBD1; j_gene: TRBJ1-6; CDR3aa: CASSQRDRDHLHF; CDR3nt: TGTGCCAGCAGTCAAAGGGACAGGGACCACCTCCACTTT
v_gene: TRBV6-2/TRBV6-3; abundance: .; d_gene: TRBD2; j_gene: TRBJ2-7; CDR3aa: CASSYADYTSGRAPDYEQYF; CDR3nt: TGTGCCAGCAGTTACGCCGACTATACTAGCGGGAGGGCCCCCGACTACGAGCAGTACTTC
v_gene: TRBV11-1; abundance: .; d_gene: TRBD1; j_gene: TRBJ2-1; CDR3aa: CASSLFRTGGNEQFF; CDR3nt: TGTGCCAGCAGCTTATTTAGGACAGGGGGCAATGAGCAGTTCTTC
v_gene: TRBV2; abundance: few; d_gene: TRBD1; j_gene: TRBJ1-5; CDR3aa: CASNDRGVNQPQHF; CDR3nt: TGTGCCAGCAACGACAGGGGGGTCAATCAGCCCCAGCATTTT
v_gene: TRBV5-8; abundance: .; d_gene: .; j_gene: TRBJ1-5; CDR3aa: CASSLRDQPQHF; CDR3nt: TGTGCCAGCAGCTTAAGAGATCAGCCCCAGCATTTT
v_gene: TRBV5-1; abundance: .; d_gene: TRBD2; j_gene: TRBJ2-3; CDR3aa: CASSLEGGGPDTQYF; CDR3nt: TGCGCCAGCAGCCTTGAGGGCGGGGGGCCGGATACGCAGTATTTT
v_gene: TRBV7-9; abundance: .; d_gene: .; j_gene: TRBJ2-7; CDR3aa: CASSRPGQTIYEQYF; CDR3nt: TGTGCCAGCAGCCGCCCTGGACAGACGATCTACGAGCAGTACTTC
v_gene: TRBV6-6; abundance: few; d_gene: .; j_gene: TRBJ2-2; CDR3aa: CASSSTAATGELFF; CDR3nt: TGTGCCAGCAGTTCGACGGCGGCGACCGGGGAGCTGTTTTTT
v_gene: TRBV2; abundance: .; d_gene: TRBD2; j_gene: TRBJ2-7; CDR3aa: CASTGGLAGSYEQYF; CDR3nt: TGTGCCAGCACGGGGGGACTAGCGGGAAGTTACGAGCAGTACTTC
v_gene: TRBV2; abundance: .; d_gene: .; j_gene: TRBJ1-1; CDR3aa: CASSEALQVQGEAFF; CDR3nt: TGTGCCAGCAGTGAAGCGCTTCAGGTACAGGGTGAAGCTTTCTTT
v_gene: TRBV5-1; abundance: few; d_gene: .; j_gene: TRBJ2-1; CDR3aa: CASSSTPFNSYNEQFF; CDR3nt: TGCGCCAGCAGCTCGACACCTTTCAACTCCTACAATGAGCAGTTCTTC
v_gene: TRBV19; abundance: once; d_gene: TRBD1; j_gene: TRBJ1-5; CDR3aa: CASSTGQGAGQPQHF; CDR3nt: TGTGCCAGTAGTACAGGACAGGGGGCCGGGCAGCCCCAGCATTTT
v_gene: TRBV24-1; abundance: .; d_gene: TRBD1; j_gene: TRBJ1-6; CDR3aa: CATSGGQYNSPLHF; CDR3nt: TGTGCCACCAGTGGGGGACAGTATAATTCACCCCTCCACTTT
v_gene: TRBV19; abundance: .; d_gene: TRBD1; j_gene: TRBJ2-1; CDR3aa: CASSKFPGQGANEQFF; CDR3nt: TGTGCCAGTAGTAAGTTTCCGGGACAGGGGGCAAATGAGCAGTTCTTC
v_gene: TRBV30; abundance: .; d_gene: .; j_gene: TRBJ1-1; CDR3aa: CAWSRTDNTEAFF; CDR3nt: TGTGCCTGGAGTCGGACAGATAACACTGAAGCTTTCTTT
v_gene: TRBV5-1; abundance: .; d_gene: TRBD1; j_gene: TRBJ2-7; CDR3aa: CASSLGDRGSGEQYF; CDR3nt: TGCGCCAGCAGCTTGGGAGACAGGGGTTCAGGGGAGCAGTACTTC
v_gene: TRBV11-2; abundance: once; d_gene: TRBD1; j_gene: TRBJ2-1; CDR3aa: CASSSDRAYNEQFF; CDR3nt: TGTGCCAGCAGCTCGGACAGGGCCTACAATGAGCAGTTCTTC
v_gene: TRBV3-1/TRBV3-2; abundance: .; d_gene: .; j_gene: TRBJ1-1; CDR3aa: CASSQVIGRVNTEAFF; CDR3nt: TGTGCCAGCAGCCAAGTGATCGGCAGGGTGAACACTGAAGCTTTCTTT
v_gene: TRBV2; abundance: .; d_gene: TRBD1; j_gene: TRBJ1-1; CDR3aa: CASRDRVVNTEAFF; CDR3nt: TGTGCCAGCAGGGACAGGGTGGTGAACACTGAAGCTTTCTTT
v_gene: TRBV5-1; abundance: .; d_gene: .; j_gene: TRBJ1-1; CDR3aa: CGWGGPADPEAFF; CDR3nt: TGCGGATGGGGGGGCCCAGCGGATCCTGAAGCTTTCTTT
v_gene: TRBV24-1; abundance: .; d_gene: .; j_gene: TRBJ1-1; CDR3aa: CATERGTEAFF; CDR3nt: TGTGCCACCGAGCGTGGCACTGAAGCTTTCTTT
v_gene: TRBV5-1; abundance: .; d_gene: TRBD1; j_gene: TRBJ2-3; CDR3aa: CASSSRDRNTDTQYF; CDR3nt: TGCGCCAGCAGCAGCCGGGACAGAAACACAGATACGCAGTATTTT
v_gene: TRBV28; abundance: .; d_gene: TRBD1; j_gene: TRBJ1-4; CDR3aa: CASTPVDRVDEKLFF; CDR3nt: TGTGCCAGCACCCCCGTGGACAGGGTGGATGAAAAACTGTTTTTT
v_gene: TRBV6-5; abundance: .; d_gene: TRBD1; j_gene: TRBJ1-2; CDR3aa: CASTRTGGFGYTF; CDR3nt: TGTGCCAGCACTCGGACAGGAGGGTTTGGCTACACCTTC
v_gene: TRBV5-8; abundance: .; d_gene: .; j_gene: TRBJ2-1; CDR3aa: CASSLVWTAQFF; CDR3nt: TGTGCCAGCAGCCTGGTTTGGACTGCCCAGTTCTTC
v_gene: TRBV19; abundance: .; d_gene: .; j_gene: TRBJ1-5; CDR3aa: CASRQGFGNSNQPQHF; CDR3nt: TGTGCCAGTAGGCAGGGGTTCGGAAATAGCAATCAGCCCCAGCATTTT
v_gene: TRBV6-2/TRBV6-3; abundance: .; d_gene: .; j_gene: TRBJ2-1; CDR3aa: CASSLASYNEQFF; CDR3nt: TGTGCCAGCAGTCTAGCGTCCTACAATGAGCAGTTCTTC
v_gene: TRBV30; abundance: once; d_gene: TRBD1; j_gene: TRBJ1-1; CDR3aa: CAWSVISGQGLAFF; CDR3nt: TGTGCCTGGAGTGTAATCTCGGGACAGGGGCTTGCTTTCTTT
v_gene: TRBV7-7; abundance: .; d_gene: TRBD1; j_gene: TRBJ2-7; CDR3aa: CASSIPRLQKTGDEQYF; CDR3nt: TGTGCTAGCAGCATCCCCCGACTTCAAAAGACAGGGGACGAGCAGTACTTC
v_gene: TRBV28; abundance: .; d_gene: .; j_gene: TRBJ2-7; CDR3aa: CASSGQNFYEQYF; CDR3nt: TGTGCCAGCAGCGGACAAAATTTTTACGAGCAGTACTTC
v_gene: TRBV28; abundance: .; d_gene: .; j_gene: TRBJ1-1; CDR3aa: CASSLGELNTEAFF; CDR3nt: TGTGCCAGCAGTTTAGGGGAGTTGAACACTGAAGCTTTCTTT
v_gene: TRBV7-2; abundance: .; d_gene: TRBD1; j_gene: TRBJ1-6; CDR3aa: CASSPPSRGIIRWDSPLHF; CDR3nt: TGTGCCAGCAGCCCCCCATCCAGGGGGATAATCAGATGGGATTCACCCCTCCACTTT
v_gene: TRBV21-1; abundance: .; d_gene: .; j_gene: TRBJ2-7; CDR3aa: CAWELGRTGHQYF; CDR3nt: TGTGCCTGGGAACTGGGTCGGACAGGCCACCAGTACTTC
v_gene: TRBV15; abundance: .; d_gene: TRBD1; j_gene: TRBJ2-1; CDR3aa: CATSRDLPGQGVYNEQFF; CDR3nt: TGTGCCACCAGCAGAGATTTGCCCGGGCAGGGGGTGTACAATGAGCAGTTCTTC
v_gene: TRBV7-8; abundance: few; d_gene: TRBD1; j_gene: TRBJ1-1; CDR3aa: CASSPGGTEAFF; CDR3nt: TGTGCCAGCAGCCCAGGGGGCACTGAAGCTTTCTTT
v_gene: TRBV6-2/TRBV6-3; abundance: .; d_gene: .; j_gene: TRBJ1-5; CDR3aa: CASSYRGQGNQPQHF; CDR3nt: TGTGCCAGCAGTTACAGGGGACAAGGCAATCAGCCCCAGCATTTT
v_gene: TRBV6-5; abundance: .; d_gene: TRBD1; j_gene: TRBJ2-1; CDR3aa: CASSRGTGGWNEQFF; CDR3nt: TGTGCCAGCAGTCGCGGGACAGGGGGCTGGAATGAGCAGTTCTTC
v_gene: TRBV3-1/TRBV3-2; abundance: once; d_gene: TRBD2; j_gene: TRBJ2-1; CDR3aa: CASRLLAANNEQFF; CDR3nt: TGTGCCAGCAGACTACTAGCGGCCAACAATGAGCAGTTCTTC